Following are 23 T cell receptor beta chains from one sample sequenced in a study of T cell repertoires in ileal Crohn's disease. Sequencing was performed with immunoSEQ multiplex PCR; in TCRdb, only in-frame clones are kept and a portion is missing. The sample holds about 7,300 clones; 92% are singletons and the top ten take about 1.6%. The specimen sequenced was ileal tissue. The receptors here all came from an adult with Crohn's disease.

The CDR3 is CASSVSGINTGELFF. CDR3 in DNA: TGTGCCAGCAGCGTTAGCGGGATTAACACCGGGGAGCTGTTTTTT. The chain employs TRBV9 and TRBJ2-2, with 8 nucleotides matching TRBD2. Per germline, CDR1 SGDLS and CDR2 YYNGEE. There are 15 residues in the CDR3. J was trimmed by 2 bases and V by 2 bases; bases with no gene match: 2.

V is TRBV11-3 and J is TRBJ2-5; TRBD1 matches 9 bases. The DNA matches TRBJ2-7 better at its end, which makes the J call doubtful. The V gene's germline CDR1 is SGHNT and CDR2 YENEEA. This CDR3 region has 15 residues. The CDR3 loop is CASSRGTGSPYEQYF. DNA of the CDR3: TGTGCCAGCAGCCGAGGGACAGGGAGTCCCTACGAGCAGTACTTC.

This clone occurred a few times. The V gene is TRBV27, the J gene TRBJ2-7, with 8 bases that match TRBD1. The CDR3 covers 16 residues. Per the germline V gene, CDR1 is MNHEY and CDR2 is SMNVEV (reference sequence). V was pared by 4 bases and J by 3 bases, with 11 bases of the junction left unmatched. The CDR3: CASSSLQGGSFYEQYF. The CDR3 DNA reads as TGTGCCAGCAGTTCGCTACAGGGGGGTTCTTTCTACGAGCAGTACTTC.

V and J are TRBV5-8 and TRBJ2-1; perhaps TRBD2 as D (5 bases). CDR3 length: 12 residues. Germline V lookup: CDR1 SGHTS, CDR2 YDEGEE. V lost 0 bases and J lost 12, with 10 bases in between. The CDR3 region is CASSLAGGRQFF. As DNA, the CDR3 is TGTGCCAGCAGCTTGGCAGGAGGCCGGCAGTTCTTC.

The CDR3 protein is CASSLARSGRTDTQYF. Here the CDR3 DNA reads TGTGCCAGCAGCTTAGCACGTAGCGGGAGAACAGATACGCAGTATTTT. This chain joins TRBV7-9 and TRBJ2-3, with 9 bases identical to TRBD2. Germline values: CDR1 SEHNR, CDR2 FQNEAQ (reference sequence). This CDR3 comprises 16 residues. V dropped 0 bases and J dropped 3; count of bases not matched to a gene: 4.

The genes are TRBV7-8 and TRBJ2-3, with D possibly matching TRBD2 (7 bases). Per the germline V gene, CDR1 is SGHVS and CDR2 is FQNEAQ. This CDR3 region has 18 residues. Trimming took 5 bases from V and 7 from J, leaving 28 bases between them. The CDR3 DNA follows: TGTGCCAGCAGCCGAGGGGGGAGGGGACTCTCATACACCCATACGCAGTATTTT. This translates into CASSRGGRGLSYTHTQYF.

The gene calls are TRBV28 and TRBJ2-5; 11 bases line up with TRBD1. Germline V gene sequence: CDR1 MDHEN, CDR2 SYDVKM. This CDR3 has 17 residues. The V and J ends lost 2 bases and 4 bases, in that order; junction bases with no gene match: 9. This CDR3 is CASSLRRTGGASETQYF. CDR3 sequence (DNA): TGTGCCAGCAGTTTACGCCGGACAGGGGGCGCGTCAGAGACCCAGTACTTC.

The chain's CDR3 is CASSLTGSQETQYF. CDR3 DNA sequence: TGTGCCAGCAGTCTAACAGGGTCCCAAGAGACCCAGTACTTC. The chain couples TRBV6-5 to TRBJ2-5; possible D gene TRBD1, 6 bases. The V and J ends lost 5 bases and 1 base respectively, with 11 bases between them. This CDR3 has 14 residues. The V gene's germline CDR1 is MNHEY and CDR2 SVGAGI.

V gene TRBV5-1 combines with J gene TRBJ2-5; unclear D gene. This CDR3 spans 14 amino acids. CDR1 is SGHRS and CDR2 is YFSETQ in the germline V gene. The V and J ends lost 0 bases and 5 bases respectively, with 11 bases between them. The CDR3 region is CASSLASGGETQYF. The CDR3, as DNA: TGCGCCAGCAGCTTGGCCTCGGGTGGTGAGACCCAGTACTTC.

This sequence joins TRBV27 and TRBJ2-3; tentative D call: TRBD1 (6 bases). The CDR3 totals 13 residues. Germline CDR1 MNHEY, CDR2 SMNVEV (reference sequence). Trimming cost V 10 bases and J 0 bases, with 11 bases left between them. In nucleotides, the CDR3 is TGTGCCATCCGGACAGCTAGCACAGATACGCAGTATTTT. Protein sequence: CAIRTASTDTQYF.

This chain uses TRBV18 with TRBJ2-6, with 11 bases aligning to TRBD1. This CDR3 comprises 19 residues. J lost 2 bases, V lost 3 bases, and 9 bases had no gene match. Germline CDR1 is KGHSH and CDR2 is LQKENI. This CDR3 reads CASSPDWTGGGTGANVLTF. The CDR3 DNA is TGTGCCAGCTCACCCGACTGGACAGGGGGCGGGACTGGGGCCAACGTCCTGACTTTC.

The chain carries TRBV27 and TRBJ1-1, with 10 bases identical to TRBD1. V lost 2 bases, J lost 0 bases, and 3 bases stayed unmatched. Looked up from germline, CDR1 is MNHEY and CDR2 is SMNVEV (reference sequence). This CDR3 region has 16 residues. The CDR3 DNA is TGTGCCAGCAGTTTAAGACAGGGGGCATTGAACACTGAAGCTTTCTTT. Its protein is CASSLRQGALNTEAFF.

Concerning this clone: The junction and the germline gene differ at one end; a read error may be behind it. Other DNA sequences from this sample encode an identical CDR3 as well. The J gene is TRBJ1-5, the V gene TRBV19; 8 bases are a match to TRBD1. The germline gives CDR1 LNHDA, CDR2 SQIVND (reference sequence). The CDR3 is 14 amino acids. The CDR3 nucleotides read TGTGCTAGTAGCAGACAGGGGTTGATCCAGCCCCAGCATTTT. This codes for CASSRQGLIQPQHF.

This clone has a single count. The CDR3 bases are TGTGCCTGGGAGAATGGGGGGACAGATACGCAGTATTTT. It translates to CAWENGGTDTQYF. V and J are TRBV30 and TRBJ2-3; D might be TRBD2 (6 bases). V gave up 5 bases and J gave up 3 bases, with 12 bases separating them. The CDR3 spans 13 residues. CDR1 is GTSNPN, CDR2 SVGIG, per germline (reference sequence).

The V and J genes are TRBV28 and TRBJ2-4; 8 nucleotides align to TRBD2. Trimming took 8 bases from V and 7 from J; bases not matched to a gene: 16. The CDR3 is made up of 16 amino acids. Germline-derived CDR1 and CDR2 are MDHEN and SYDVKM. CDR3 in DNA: TGTGCCAGCGAACCGCCCGATAGCGGGAAAAGGAACATTCAGTACTTC. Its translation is CASEPPDSGKRNIQYF.

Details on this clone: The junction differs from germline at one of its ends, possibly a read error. The CDR3 here is CSARGTHF. CDR3 nucleotide sequence: TGCAGTGCTAGGGGCACGCATTTT. The chain is built from TRBV20-1 and TRBJ2-3, with D hard to call. From germline, CDR1 is DFQATT and CDR2 SNEGSKA (reference sequence). The CDR3 has 8 amino acids.

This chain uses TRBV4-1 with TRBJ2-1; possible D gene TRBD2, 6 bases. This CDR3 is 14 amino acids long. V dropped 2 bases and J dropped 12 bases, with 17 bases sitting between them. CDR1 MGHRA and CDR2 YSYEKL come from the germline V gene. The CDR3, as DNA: TGCGCCAGCAGCCAACCATCGGCCTCCGGGGGGCAGTTCTTC. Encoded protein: CASSQPSASGGQFF.

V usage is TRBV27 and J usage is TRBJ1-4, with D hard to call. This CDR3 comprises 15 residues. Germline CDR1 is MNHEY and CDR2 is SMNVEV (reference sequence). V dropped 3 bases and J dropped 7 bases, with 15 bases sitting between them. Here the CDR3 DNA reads TGTGCCAGCAGTTTGACCGGGAGTTATGGTGAAAAACTGTTTTTT. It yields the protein CASSLTGSYGEKLFF.

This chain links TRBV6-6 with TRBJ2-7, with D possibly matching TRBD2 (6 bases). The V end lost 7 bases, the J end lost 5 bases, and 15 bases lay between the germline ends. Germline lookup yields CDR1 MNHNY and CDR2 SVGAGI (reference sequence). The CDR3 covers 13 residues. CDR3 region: CASNPGGTHEQYF. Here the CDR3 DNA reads TGTGCCAGCAACCCTGGGGGGACCCACGAGCAGTACTTC.

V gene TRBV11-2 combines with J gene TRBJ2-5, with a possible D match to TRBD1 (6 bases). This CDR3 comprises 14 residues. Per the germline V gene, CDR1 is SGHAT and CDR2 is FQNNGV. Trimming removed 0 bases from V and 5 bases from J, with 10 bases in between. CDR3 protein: CASSLEMRGETQYF. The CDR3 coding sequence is TGTGCCAGCAGCTTAGAGATGAGGGGGGAGACCCAGTACTTC.

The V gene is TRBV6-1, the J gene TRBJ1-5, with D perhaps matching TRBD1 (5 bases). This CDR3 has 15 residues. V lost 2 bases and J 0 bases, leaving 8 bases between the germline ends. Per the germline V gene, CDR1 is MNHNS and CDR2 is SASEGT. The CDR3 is CASSEIGASNQPQHF. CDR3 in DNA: TGTGCCAGCAGTGAAATAGGGGCTAGCAATCAGCCCCAGCATTTT.

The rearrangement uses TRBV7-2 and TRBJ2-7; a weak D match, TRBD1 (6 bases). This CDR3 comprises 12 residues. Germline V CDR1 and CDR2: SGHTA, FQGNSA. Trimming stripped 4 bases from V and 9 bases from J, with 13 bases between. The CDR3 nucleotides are TGTGCCAGCAGCTCCTACAGGGTCGCGCAGTACTTC. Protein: CASSSYRVAQYF. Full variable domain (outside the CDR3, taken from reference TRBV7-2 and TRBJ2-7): GAGVSQSPSNKVTEKGKDVELRCDPISGHTALYWYRQSLGQGLEFLIYFQGNSAPDKSGLPSDRFSAERTGGSVSTLTIQRTQQEDSAVYLCASSSYRVAQYFGPGTRLTVT.

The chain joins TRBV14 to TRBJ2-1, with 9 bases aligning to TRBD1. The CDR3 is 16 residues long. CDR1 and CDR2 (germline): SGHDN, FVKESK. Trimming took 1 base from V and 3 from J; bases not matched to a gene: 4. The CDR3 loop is CASSQVGQGSYNEQFF. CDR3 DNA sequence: TGTGCCAGCAGCCAAGTGGGACAGGGAAGCTACAATGAGCAGTTCTTC.